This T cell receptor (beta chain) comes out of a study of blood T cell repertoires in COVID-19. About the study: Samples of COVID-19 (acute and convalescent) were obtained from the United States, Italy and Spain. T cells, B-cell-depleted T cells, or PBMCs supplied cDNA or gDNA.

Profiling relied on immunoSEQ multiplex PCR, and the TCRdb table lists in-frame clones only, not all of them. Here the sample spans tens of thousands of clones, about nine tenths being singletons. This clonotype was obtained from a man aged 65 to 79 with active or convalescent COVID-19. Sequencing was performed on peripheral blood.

This CDR3 is CASSLRGEVRNTIYF. The CDR3 DNA is TGTGCCAGCAGCCTCAGGGGGGAGGTCCGAAACACCATATATTTT. The V and J genes are TRBV9 and TRBJ1-3; TRBD1 matches 7 bases. The CDR3 totals 15 residues. V gave up 4 bases and J gave up 5 bases; unmatched junction bases: 9. Germline lookup yields CDR1 SGDLS and CDR2 YYNGEE.